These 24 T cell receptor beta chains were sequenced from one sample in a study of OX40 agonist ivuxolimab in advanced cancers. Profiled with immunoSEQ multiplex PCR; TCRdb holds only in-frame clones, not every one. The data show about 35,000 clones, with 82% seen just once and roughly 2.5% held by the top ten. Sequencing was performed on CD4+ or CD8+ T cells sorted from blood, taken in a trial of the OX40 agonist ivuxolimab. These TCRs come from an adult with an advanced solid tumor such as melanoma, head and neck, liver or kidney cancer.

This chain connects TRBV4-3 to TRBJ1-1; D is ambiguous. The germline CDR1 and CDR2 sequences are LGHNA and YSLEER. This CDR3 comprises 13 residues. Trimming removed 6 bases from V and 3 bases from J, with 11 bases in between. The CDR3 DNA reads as TGCGCCAGCAGTCTTCATCGGGACACTGAAGCTTTCTTT. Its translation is CASSLHRDTEAFF.

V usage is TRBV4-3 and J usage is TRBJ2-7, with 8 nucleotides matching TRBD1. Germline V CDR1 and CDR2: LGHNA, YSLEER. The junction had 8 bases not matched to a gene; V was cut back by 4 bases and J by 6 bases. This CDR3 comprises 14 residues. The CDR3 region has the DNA TGCGCCAGCAGCCCTACAGGGGGGTCGGGCGAGCAGTACTTC. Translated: CASSPTGGSGEQYF.

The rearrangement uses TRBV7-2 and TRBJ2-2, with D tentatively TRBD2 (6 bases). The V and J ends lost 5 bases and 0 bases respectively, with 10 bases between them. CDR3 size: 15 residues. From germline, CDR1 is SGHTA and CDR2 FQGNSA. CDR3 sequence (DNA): TGTGCCAGCAGCCGCGGGGTGGCGAACACCGGGGAGCTGTTTTTT. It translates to CASSRGVANTGELFF.

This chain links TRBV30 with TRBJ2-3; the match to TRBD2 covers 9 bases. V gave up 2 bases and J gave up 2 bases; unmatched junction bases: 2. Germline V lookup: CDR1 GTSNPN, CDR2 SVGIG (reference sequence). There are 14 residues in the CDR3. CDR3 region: CAWSPSGTTDTQYF. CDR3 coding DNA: TGTGCCTGGAGTCCTAGCGGGACCACAGATACGCAGTATTTT.

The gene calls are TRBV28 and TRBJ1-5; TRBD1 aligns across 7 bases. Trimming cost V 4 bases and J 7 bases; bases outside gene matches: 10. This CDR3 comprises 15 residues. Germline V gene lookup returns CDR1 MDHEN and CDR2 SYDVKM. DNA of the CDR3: TGTGCCAGCAGTTCCTTAACAGGGGTTCACCAGCCCCAGCATTTT. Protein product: CASSSLTGVHQPQHF.

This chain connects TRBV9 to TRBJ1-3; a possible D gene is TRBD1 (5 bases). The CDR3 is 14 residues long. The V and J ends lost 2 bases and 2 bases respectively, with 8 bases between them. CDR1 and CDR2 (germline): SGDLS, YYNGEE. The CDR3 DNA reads TGTGCCAGCAGCGTTCAGGGTCCTGGAAACACCATATATTTT. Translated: CASSVQGPGNTIYF.

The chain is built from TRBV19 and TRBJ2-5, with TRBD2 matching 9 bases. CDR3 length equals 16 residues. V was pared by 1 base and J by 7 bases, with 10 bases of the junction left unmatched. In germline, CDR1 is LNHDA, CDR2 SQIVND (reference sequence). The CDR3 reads CASSIGGSGSVLTQYF. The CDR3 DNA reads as TGTGCCAGTAGTATAGGTGGTAGCGGGAGCGTTTTGACCCAGTACTTC.

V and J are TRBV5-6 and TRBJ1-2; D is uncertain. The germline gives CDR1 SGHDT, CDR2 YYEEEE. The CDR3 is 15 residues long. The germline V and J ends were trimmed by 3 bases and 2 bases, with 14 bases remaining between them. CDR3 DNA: TGTGCCAGCAGCTCGGGAAGCACGATGAACTATGGCTACACCTTC. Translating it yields CASSSGSTMNYGYTF.

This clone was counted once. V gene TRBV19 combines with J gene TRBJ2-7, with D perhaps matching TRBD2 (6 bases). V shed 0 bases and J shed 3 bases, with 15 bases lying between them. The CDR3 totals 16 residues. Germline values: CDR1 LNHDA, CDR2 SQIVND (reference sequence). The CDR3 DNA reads TGTGCCAGTAGTATAGATAGGGGCGGAGGGCTCTACGAGCAGTACTTC. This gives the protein CASSIDRGGGLYEQYF. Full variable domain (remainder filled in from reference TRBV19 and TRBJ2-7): DGGITQSPKYLFRKEGQNVTLSCEQNLNHDAMYWYRQDPGQGLRLIYYSQIVNDFQKGDIAEGYSVSREKKESFPLTVTSAQKNPTAFYLCASSIDRGGGLYEQYFGPGTRLTVT.

CDR3 region: CATGQGEVQPQHF. The CDR3 bases are TGTGCCACCGGACAGGGGGAGGTTCAGCCCCAGCATTTT. The genes are TRBV10-3 and TRBJ1-5; 10 bases are shared with TRBD1. Germline assignment: CDR1 ENHRY and CDR2 SYGVKD. Unmatched junction bases numbered 6, after V lost 10 bases and J lost 6 bases. CDR3 length: 13 amino acids.

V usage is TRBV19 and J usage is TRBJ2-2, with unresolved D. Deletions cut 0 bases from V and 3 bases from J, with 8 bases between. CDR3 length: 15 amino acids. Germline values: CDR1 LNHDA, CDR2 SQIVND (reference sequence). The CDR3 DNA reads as TGTGCCAGTAGTATAGATCCCGGGTACACCGGGGAGCTGTTTTTT. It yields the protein CASSIDPGYTGELFF.

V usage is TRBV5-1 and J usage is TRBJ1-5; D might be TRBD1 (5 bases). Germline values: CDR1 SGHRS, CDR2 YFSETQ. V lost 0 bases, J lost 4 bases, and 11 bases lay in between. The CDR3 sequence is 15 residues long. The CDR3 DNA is TGCGCCAGCAGCTTGGTACGGGAGGGGAATCAGCCCCAGCATTTT. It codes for CASSLVREGNQPQHF.

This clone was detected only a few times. As DNA, the CDR3 is TGTGCCAGCAGCATGCCCGGTGGGGGAGGCGGCTACACCTTC. Protein: CASSMPGGGGGYTF. The rearrangement joins TRBV2 to TRBJ1-2; TRBD1 is a possible D gene (5 bases). CDR1 and CDR2 from the germline V gene are SNHLY and FYNNEI. This CDR3 is 14 amino acids long. With 6 bases removed from V and 8 bases from J, the gap between germline ends came to 19 bases.

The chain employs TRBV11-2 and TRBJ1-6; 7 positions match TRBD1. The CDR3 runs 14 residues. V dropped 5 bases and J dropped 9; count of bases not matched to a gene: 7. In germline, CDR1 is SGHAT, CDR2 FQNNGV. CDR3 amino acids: CASSPGQLFSPLHF. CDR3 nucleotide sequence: TGTGCCAGCAGCCCGGGACAGCTTTTTTCACCCCTCCACTTT. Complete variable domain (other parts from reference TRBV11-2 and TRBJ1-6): EAGVAQSPRYKIIEKRQSVAFWCNPISGHATLYWYQQILGQGPKLLIQFQNNGVVDDSQLPKDRFSAERLKGVDSTLKIQPAKLEDSAVYLCASSPGQLFSPLHFGNGTRLTVT.

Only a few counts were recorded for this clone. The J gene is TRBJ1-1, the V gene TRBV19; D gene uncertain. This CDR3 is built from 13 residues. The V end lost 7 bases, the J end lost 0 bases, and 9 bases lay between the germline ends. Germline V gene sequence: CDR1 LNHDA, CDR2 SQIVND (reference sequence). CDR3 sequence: CASKSVMNTEAFF. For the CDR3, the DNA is TGTGCCAGTAAGTCAGTCATGAACACTGAAGCTTTCTTT.

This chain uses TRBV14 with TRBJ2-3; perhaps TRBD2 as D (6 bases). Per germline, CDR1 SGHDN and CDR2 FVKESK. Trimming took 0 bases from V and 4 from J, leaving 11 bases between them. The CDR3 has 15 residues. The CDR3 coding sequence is TGTGCCAGCAGCCAAGAGCGGGGAACCGCAGATACGCAGTATTTT. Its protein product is CASSQERGTADTQYF.

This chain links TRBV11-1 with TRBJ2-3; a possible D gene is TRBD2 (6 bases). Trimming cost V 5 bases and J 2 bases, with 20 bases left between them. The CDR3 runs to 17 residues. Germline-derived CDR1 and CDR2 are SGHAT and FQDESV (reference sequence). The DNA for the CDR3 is TGTGCCAGCAGCCCAGACGTTGGGGGGTCGTACACAGATACGCAGTATTTT. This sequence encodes CASSPDVGGSYTDTQYF.

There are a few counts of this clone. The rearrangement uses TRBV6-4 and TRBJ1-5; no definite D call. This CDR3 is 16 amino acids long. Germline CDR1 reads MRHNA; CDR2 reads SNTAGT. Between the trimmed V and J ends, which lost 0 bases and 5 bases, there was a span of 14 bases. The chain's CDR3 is CASSDSNLQPHQPQHF. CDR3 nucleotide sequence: TGTGCCAGCAGTGACTCGAATTTGCAGCCCCATCAGCCCCAGCATTTT.

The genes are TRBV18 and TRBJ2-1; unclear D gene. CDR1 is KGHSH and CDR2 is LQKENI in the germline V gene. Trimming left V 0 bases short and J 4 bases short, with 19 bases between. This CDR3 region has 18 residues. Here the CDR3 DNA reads TGTGCCAGCTCACCACCGCCTAAGACGACGGCCAAATACAATGAGCAGTTCTTC. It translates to CASSPPPKTTAKYNEQFF.

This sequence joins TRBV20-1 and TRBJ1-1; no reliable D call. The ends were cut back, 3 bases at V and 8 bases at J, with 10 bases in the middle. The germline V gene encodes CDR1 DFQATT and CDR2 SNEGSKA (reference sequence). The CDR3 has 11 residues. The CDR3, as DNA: TGCAGTGCTAGCACCACGGAGGAAGCTTTCTTT. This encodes CSASTTEEAFF.

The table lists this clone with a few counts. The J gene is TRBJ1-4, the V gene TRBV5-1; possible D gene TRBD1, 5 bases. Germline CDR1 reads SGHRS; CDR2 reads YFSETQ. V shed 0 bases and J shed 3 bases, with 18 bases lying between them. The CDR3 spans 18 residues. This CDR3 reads CASSLAWLSPGANEKLFF. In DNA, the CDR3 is TGCGCCAGCAGCTTGGCCTGGCTCTCCCCGGGGGCTAATGAAAAACTGTTTTTT.

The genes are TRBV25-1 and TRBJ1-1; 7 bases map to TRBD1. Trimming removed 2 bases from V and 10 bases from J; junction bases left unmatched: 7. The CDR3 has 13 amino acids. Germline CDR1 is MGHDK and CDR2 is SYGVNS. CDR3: CASSEEARGRAFF. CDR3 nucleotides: TGTGCCAGCAGTGAAGAGGCAAGGGGGCGAGCTTTCTTT.

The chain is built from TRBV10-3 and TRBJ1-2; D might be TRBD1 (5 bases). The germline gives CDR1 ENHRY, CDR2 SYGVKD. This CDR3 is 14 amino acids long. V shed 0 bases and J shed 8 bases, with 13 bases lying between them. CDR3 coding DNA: TGTGCCATCAGTGAGTCCCAGGGATTCAGGGGCTACACCTTC. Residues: CAISESQGFRGYTF.

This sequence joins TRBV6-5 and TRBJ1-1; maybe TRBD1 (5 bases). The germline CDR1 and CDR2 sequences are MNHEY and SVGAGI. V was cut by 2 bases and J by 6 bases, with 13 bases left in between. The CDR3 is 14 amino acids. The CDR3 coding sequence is TGTGCCAGCAGTTACGCCCGGGGGGAGTCTGAAGCTTTCTTT. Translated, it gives CASSYARGESEAFF.